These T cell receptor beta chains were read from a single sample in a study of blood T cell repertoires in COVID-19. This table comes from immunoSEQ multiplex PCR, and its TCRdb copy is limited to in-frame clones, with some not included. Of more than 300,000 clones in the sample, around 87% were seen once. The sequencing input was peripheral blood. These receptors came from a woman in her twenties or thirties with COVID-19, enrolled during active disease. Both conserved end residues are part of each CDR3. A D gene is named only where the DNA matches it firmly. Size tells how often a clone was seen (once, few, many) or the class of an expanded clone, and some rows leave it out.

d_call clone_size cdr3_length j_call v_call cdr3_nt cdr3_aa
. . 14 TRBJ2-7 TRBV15 TGTGCCACCAGCAGAGATCCGGGATCCTACGAGCAGTACTTC CATSRDPGSYEQYF
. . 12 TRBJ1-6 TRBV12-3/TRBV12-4 TGTGCCAGCAGTTTAGCCTCTTCACCCCTCCACTTT CASSLASSPLHF
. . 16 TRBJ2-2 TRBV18 TGTGCCAGCTCACCGCCCACCAGGGTGAACACCGGGGAGCTGTTTTTT CASSPPTRVNTGELFF
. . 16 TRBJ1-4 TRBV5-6 TGTGCCAGCAGCTTGGGTGCAGGGCCCCAAAGGGAAAAACTGTTTTTT CASSLGAGPQREKLFF
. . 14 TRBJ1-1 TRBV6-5 TGTGCCAGCAGTTACTTTACGGGAGGAACTGAAGCTTTCTTT CASSYFTGGTEAFF
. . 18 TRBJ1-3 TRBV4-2 TGTGCCAGCAGCCAAGATCCGGCAGGGGCGAAGTCTGGAAACACCATATATTTT CASSQDPAGAKSGNTIYF
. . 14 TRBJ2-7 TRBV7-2 TGTGCCAGCAGCTTCGGCGGGGCCCCCTACGAGCAGTACTTC CASSFGGAPYEQYF
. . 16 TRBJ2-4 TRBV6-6 TGTGCCAGCAGTTATCCCCCTGGAGGGGCCAAAAACATTCAGTACTTC CASSYPPGGAKNIQYF
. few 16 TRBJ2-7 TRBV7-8 TGTGCCAGCAGCTTAGCGGATTCCAGCGTCCCCCACGAGCAGTACTTC CASSLADSSVPHEQYF
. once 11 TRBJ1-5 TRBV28 TGTGCCAGCAGTTCGGGGCAGCCCCAGCATTTT CASSSGQPQHF
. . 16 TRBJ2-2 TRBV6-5 TGTGCCAGCAGTTACGGGCGGGCGACCCACACCGGGGAGCTGTTTTTT CASSYGRATHTGELFF
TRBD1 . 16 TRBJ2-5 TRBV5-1 TGCGCCAGCAGCCCGACAGGGATGGGAAGCAAAGAGACCCAGTACTTC CASSPTGMGSKETQYF
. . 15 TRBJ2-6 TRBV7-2 TGTGCCAGCAGCTTAAGAGGTGCTGGGGCCAACGTCCTGACTTTC CASSLRGAGANVLTF
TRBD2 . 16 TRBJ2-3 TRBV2 TGTGCCAGCAGCAGGTTGGGGACTAGCGGGAGGGATACGCAGTATTTT CASSRLGTSGRDTQYF
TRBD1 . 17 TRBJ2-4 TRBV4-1 TGCGCCAGCAGCCAGACCGGGACAGGGAGATCCAAAAACATTCAGTACTTC CASSQTGTGRSKNIQYF
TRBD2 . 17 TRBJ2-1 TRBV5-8 TGTGCCAGCAGCGTGGTGAGCGGGAGTGGCCCCTACAATGAGCAGTTCTTC CASSVVSGSGPYNEQFF
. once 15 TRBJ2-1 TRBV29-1 TGCAGCGTTGTTGGGGGGAGCTCTGTCTACAATGAGCAGTTCTTC CSVVGGSSVYNEQFF
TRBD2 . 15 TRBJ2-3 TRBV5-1 TGCGCCAGCAGCCATAGCGGGAGGGGGACAGATACGCAGTATTTT CASSHSGRGTDTQYF
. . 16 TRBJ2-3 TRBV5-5 TGTGCCAGCAGCATTGTGGGGCTCCTACCCACAGATACGCAGTATTTT CASSIVGLLPTDTQYF
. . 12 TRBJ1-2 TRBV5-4 TGTGCCAGCAGCTCGGACAGAATTGGCTACACCTTC CASSSDRIGYTF
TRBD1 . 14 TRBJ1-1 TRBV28 TGTGCCAGCAGTGTACCGGGACAGCCTTCCCGAGCTTTCTTT CASSVPGQPSRAFF
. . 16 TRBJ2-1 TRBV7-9 TGTGCCAGCAGCTCAGGGTTGGCGGCTAATTACAATGAGCAGTTCTTC CASSSGLAANYNEQFF
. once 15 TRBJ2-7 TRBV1 TGCACCAGCAGCCCCGGCGCGAGCGGGATCTACGAGCAGTACTTC CTSSPGASGIYEQYF
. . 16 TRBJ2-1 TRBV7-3 TGTGCCAGCAGCTTAACAGGTCCAGGGGCCTACAATGAGCAGTTCTTC CASSLTGPGAYNEQFF
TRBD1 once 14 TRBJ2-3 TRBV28 TGTGCCAGCAGTAAGGGGGCGAGCACAGATACGCAGTATTTT CASSKGASTDTQYF
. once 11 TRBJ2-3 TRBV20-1 TGCAGTGCTAGTCTCTCAGATACGCAGTATTTT CSASLSDTQYF
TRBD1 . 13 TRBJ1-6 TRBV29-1 TGCAGCGTATTGGACAGGACTAATTCACCCCTCCACTTT CSVLDRTNSPLHF
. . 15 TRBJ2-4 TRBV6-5 TGTGCCAGCAGGCTCACACAGAGAGCCAAAAACATTCAGTACTTC CASRLTQRAKNIQYF
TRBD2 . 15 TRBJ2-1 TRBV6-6 TGTGCCAGCAGCCATAGCGGGAGCTCCTACAATGAGCAGTTCTTC CASSHSGSSYNEQFF
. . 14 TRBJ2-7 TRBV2 TGTGCCATACAACGGGACTTTAACGCCTACGAGCAGTACTTC CAIQRDFNAYEQYF
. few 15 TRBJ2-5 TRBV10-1 TGCGCCAGCAGTGAGACAAGCGGAGATCAAGAGACCCAGTACTTC CASSETSGDQETQYF
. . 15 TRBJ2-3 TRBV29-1 TGCAGCGTTGAAGAAAGGGGGAAAGTCACAGATACGCAGTATTTT CSVEERGKVTDTQYF
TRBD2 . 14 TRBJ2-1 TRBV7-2 TGTGCCAGCAGCTACAGCGGGAGGGTCAATGAGCAGTTCTTC CASSYSGRVNEQFF
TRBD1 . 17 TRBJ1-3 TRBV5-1 TGCGCCAGCAGCTTGAGGACAGGGAGGAGTTCTGGAAACACCATATATTTT CASSLRTGRSSGNTIYF
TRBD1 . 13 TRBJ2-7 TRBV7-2 TGTGCCAGCAGCCCGGGACAGAGATACGAGCAGTACTTC CASSPGQRYEQYF
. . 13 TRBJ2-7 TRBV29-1 TGCAGCGACGGTCAGGGGTTCACCTACGAGCAGTACTTC CSDGQGFTYEQYF
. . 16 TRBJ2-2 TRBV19 TGTGCCAGTAGTCACAGGATTCCACTCAACACCGGGGAGCTGTTTTTT CASSHRIPLNTGELFF
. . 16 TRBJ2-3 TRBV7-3 TGTGCCAGCAGCTTCGGACTGCGGACTAGCACAGATACGCAGTATTTT CASSFGLRTSTDTQYF
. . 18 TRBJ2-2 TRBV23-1 TGCGCCAGTGGCACCTCCCTTCGGCCGGGATCCGAGGCCGGGGAGCTGTTTTTT CASGTSLRPGSEAGELFF
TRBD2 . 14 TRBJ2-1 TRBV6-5 TGTGCCGCCGGGGGGAGCGGGATATACAATGAGCAGTTCTTC CAAGGSGIYNEQFF
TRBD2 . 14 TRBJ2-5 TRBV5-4 TGTGCCAGCAGCTTGGTGGGAGGGCCGGAGACCCAGTACTTC CASSLVGGPETQYF
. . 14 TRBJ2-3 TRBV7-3 TGTGCCAGCAGCTTAACCGGAGGGCGGCATACGCAGTATTTT CASSLTGGRHTQYF
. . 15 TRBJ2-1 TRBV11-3 TGTGCCAGCAGCTTAGAGGGGAGTCCCTACAATGAGCAGTTCTTC CASSLEGSPYNEQFF
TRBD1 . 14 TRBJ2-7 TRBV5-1 TGCGCCAGCAGCTTGAAAAGGGGGCCCACCGAGCAGTACTTC CASSLKRGPTEQYF
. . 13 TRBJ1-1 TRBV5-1 TGCGCCAGCAGGGTCGAGGAGGGAACTGAAGCTTTCTTT CASRVEEGTEAFF
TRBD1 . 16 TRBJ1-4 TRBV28 TGTGCCAGCAGTGGACGAGGGGGCGGGAGGGATGAAAAACTGTTTTTT CASSGRGGGRDEKLFF
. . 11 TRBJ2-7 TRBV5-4 TGTGCCACAACACGCGGAGGCGAGCAGTACTTC CATTRGGEQYF
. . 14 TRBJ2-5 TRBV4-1 TGCGCCAGCAGCCAATTACCGGGGATGAAGACCCAGTACTTC CASSQLPGMKTQYF
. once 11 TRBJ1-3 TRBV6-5 TGTGCCACGGGAGGGACGGCCCCCATATATTTT CATGGTAPIYF
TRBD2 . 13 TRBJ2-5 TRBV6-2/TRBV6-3 TGTGCCAGCAGTGGACTAGGGCAAGAGACCCAGTACTTC CASSGLGQETQYF